One and the same sample provided the 22 T cell receptor beta chains below, sequenced in a study of breast tumors, draining lymph nodes, adjacent tissues (dated by TCRdb to about 2016). The library came from multiplex PCR. The run used an Illumina HiSeq 2000. Using fastp at Q25 and MiXCR, TCRdb reprocessed the public reads and kept productive beta chains. A single entry per CDR3 protein holds the most common genes and DNA from its merged rows. The sample table records about 230,000 distinct CDR3 sequences; roughly 32% of these occur just once. 1.4% of the sample belongs to the ten largest clones. The axillary draining lymph nodes of breast cancer patients were the source of the lymph node samples. The sequenced material came from axillary lymph node tissue. These receptors were taken from a female donor with breast cancer. Some clones in this sample may be carry-over from other donors' samples.

The sample holds many counts of this clonotype. The chain has TRBV4-1 and TRBJ2-1, with TRBD2 matching 10 bases. CDR1 is MGHRA and CDR2 is YSYEKL in the germline V gene. Unmatched junction bases numbered 9, after V lost 1 base and J lost 3 bases. The CDR3 covers 18 residues. The CDR3 is CASSQGSSGSSNYNEQFF. Written as DNA, the CDR3 is TGCGCCAGCAGCCAAGGTTCTAGCGGGAGTAGTAACTACAATGAGCAGTTCTTC.

This clonotype has ten or more counts. The rearrangement joins TRBV5-1 to TRBJ1-5, with D unresolved. Germline values: CDR1 SGHRS, CDR2 YFSETQ. The germline V and J ends were trimmed by 1 base and 3 bases, with 8 bases remaining between them. This CDR3 has 14 residues. CDR3 region: CASSLLQFNQPQHF. The CDR3 bases are TGCGCCAGCAGCTTGCTACAGTTCAATCAGCCCCAGCATTTT. Filled out from reference TRBV5-1 and TRBJ1-5, the complete variable domain reads KAGVTQTPRYLIKTRGQQVTLSCSPISGHRSVSWYQQTPGQGLQFLFEYFSETQRNKGNFPGRFSGRQFSNSRSEMNVSTLELGDSALYLCASSLLQFNQPQHFGDGTRLSIL.

The chain couples TRBV29-1 to TRBJ2-5, with D tentatively TRBD1 or TRBD2 (5 bases each). V was pared by 4 bases and J by 6 bases, with 12 bases between. This CDR3 is 12 amino acids long. The germline V gene has CDR1 SQVTM and CDR2 ANQGSEA. This chain's CDR3 is CSVVGVGKTQYF. CDR3 sequence (DNA): TGCAGCGTTGTGGGGGTAGGGAAGACCCAGTACTTC.

This clonotype was seen at least ten times. The V call is TRBV7-3, the J call TRBJ2-3, with TRBD2 matching 14 bases. The CDR3 spans 15 residues. Germline V CDR1 and CDR2: SGHTA, FQGTGA. J gave up 7 bases and V 4 bases, and 4 bases lay outside the gene matches. The CDR3 here is CASSSRLAGGNTQYF. The CDR3 DNA is TGTGCCAGCAGCTCTAGACTAGCGGGAGGGAATACGCAGTATTTT.

This clonotype was seen repeatedly, ten times or more. The chain carries TRBV28 and TRBJ1-4; 7 bases map to TRBD1. The length of the CDR3 is 15 residues. Germline loops: CDR1 MDHEN, CDR2 SYDVKM. Trimming cost V 6 bases and J 4 bases; bases outside gene matches: 8. Written as DNA, the CDR3 is TGTGCCAGCAGGGAGACAGGGACAGTTAATGAAAAACTGTTTTTT. Translated: CASRETGTVNEKLFF.

This clonotype appeared many times. The gene calls are TRBV20-1 and TRBJ1-2; D uncertain. The length of the CDR3 is 12 residues. Trimming pared 4 bases from V and 4 bases from J, leaving 10 bases between. Per germline, CDR1 DFQATT and CDR2 SNEGSKA (reference sequence). This CDR3 is CSAITGPYGYTF. CDR3 nucleotides: TGCAGTGCTATTACGGGTCCCTATGGCTACACCTTC.

About this clonotype itself: At one end the junction does not follow the germline gene, possibly because of a read error. This rearrangement joins TRBV6-5 to TRBJ1-1; no firm D call. Germline V lookup: CDR1 MNHEY, CDR2 SVGAGI. This CDR3 is 14 amino acids long. CDR3 loop: CASSHSLHRPEAFF. Written as DNA, the CDR3 is TGTGCCAGCAGTCACTCCCTCCATCGTCCTGAAGCTTTCTTT.

At least ten counts were recorded for this clonotype. The chain couples TRBV20-1 to TRBJ2-2; possibly TRBD1 for D (5 bases). V lost 1 base, J lost 8 bases, and 20 bases lay in between. The CDR3 extends over 16 amino acids. Germline V gives CDR1 DFQATT, CDR2 SNEGSKA (reference sequence). This CDR3 reads CSARGGLGPSGGELFF. CDR3 nucleotide sequence: TGCAGTGCTAGAGGGGGCCTAGGCCCTTCCGGAGGGGAGCTGTTTTTT.

This clonotype was seen ten or more times. The CDR3 protein is CAGGTSGSGEQFF. The CDR3 nucleotides are TGTGCCGGGGGCACTAGCGGGAGCGGAGAGCAGTTCTTC. The chain carries TRBV11-2 and TRBJ2-1; 11 bases match TRBD2. V gave up 11 bases and J gave up 10 bases; unmatched junction bases: 10. The V gene's germline CDR1 is SGHAT and CDR2 FQNNGV. This CDR3 contains 13 residues. Full variable domain (missing parts from reference TRBV11-2 and TRBJ2-1): EAGVAQSPRYKIIEKRQSVAFWCNPISGHATLYWYQQILGQGPKLLIQFQNNGVVDDSQLPKDRFSAERLKGVDSTLKIQPAKLEDSAVYLCAGGTSGSGEQFFGPGTRLTVL.

This chain connects TRBV5-1 to TRBJ1-5, with D tentatively TRBD1 (5 bases). The CDR3 runs 15 residues. Germline values: CDR1 SGHRS, CDR2 YFSETQ. The germline V and J ends were trimmed by 1 base and 3 bases, with 11 bases remaining between them. CDR3 loop: CASSLTTAHNQPQHF. As DNA, the CDR3 is TGCGCCAGCAGCTTGACGACAGCTCACAATCAGCCCCAGCATTTT. The entire variable domain, with the rest obtained from reference TRBV5-1 and TRBJ1-5, is as follows: KAGVTQTPRYLIKTRGQQVTLSCSPISGHRSVSWYQQTPGQGLQFLFEYFSETQRNKGNFPGRFSGRQFSNSRSEMNVSTLELGDSALYLCASSLTTAHNQPQHFGDGTRLSIL.

This clonotype was detected ten times or more. The chain uses TRBV7-3 and TRBJ2-2; D perhaps matches TRBD1 (5 bases). The V and J ends lost 11 bases and 0 bases respectively, with 16 bases between them. The CDR3 is made up of 15 amino acids. CDR1 is SGHTA and CDR2 is FQGTGA in the germline V gene. CDR3: CALQGKGSNTGELFF. CDR3 nucleotides: TGTGCCCTCCAGGGTAAGGGCTCGAACACCGGGGAGCTGTTTTTT.

This clonotype was seen ten or more times. The chain carries TRBV29-1 and TRBJ2-5; 10 bases agree with TRBD1. The germline CDR1 and CDR2 sequences are SQVTM and ANQGSEA. The CDR3 length is 14 residues. Trimming at V came to 6 bases and at J to 2 bases, leaving 6 bases not matched to a gene. The chain's CDR3 is CSVLTGGPQETQYF. The CDR3 bases are TGCAGCGTCCTGACAGGGGGCCCTCAAGAGACCCAGTACTTC. Using reference TRBV29-1 and TRBJ2-5 for the parts outside the CDR3, the full variable domain is SAVISQKPSRDICQRGTSLTIQCQVDSQVTMMFWYRQQPGQSLTLIATANQGSEATYESGFVIDKFPISRPNLTFSTLTVSNMSPEDSSIYLCSVLTGGPQETQYFGPGTRLLVL.

The gene calls are TRBV7-9 and TRBJ2-6; no definite D call. Trimming removed 5 bases from V and 4 bases from J, with 6 bases in between. The CDR3 runs to 13 residues. Germline values: CDR1 SEHNR, CDR2 FQNEAQ (reference sequence). The CDR3: CASSPQGANVLTF. DNA of the CDR3: TGTGCCAGCAGCCCGCAGGGGGCCAACGTCCTGACTTTC.

Comment on this clonotype: This could be a read error, since a much larger clone is one nucleotide away. The chain uses TRBV7-2 and TRBJ2-7, with D maybe TRBD2 (6 bases). Germline V gene sequence: CDR1 SGHTA, CDR2 FQGNSA. This CDR3 is built from 15 residues. CDR3 amino acids: CANSLFAGLSYEQYF. CDR3 DNA sequence: TGTGCCAACAGCTTATTTGCGGGACTGTCCTACGAGCAGTACTTC.

The rearrangement uses TRBV25-1 and TRBJ1-1; TRBD1 might be the D (5 bases). The germline V gene has CDR1 MGHDK and CDR2 SYGVNS. V was cut by 3 bases and J by 5 bases, with 7 bases left in between. This CDR3 contains 12 residues. The CDR3 sequence: CASSEGVTEAFF. The CDR3 coding sequence is TGTGCCAGCAGTGAGGGGGTTACTGAAGCTTTCTTT.

This clonotype was counted between two and nine times. Given a much more abundant clone one base away, this may be a read error. The chain carries TRBV5-4 and TRBJ1-3, with a tentative D call TRBD1 (6 bases). The CDR3 has 15 amino acids. Germline CDR1 is SGHNT and CDR2 is YYREEE (reference sequence). The CDR3 DNA sequence: TGTGCCAGCAGCTTGGCGGGGGCGCAAGGAAACACCACATATTTT. Amino acid sequence: CASSLAGAQGNTTYF. Based on the CDR3 plus reference TRBV5-4 and TRBJ1-3, the full variable domain is ETGVTQSPTHLIKTRGQQVTLRCSSQSGHNTVSWYQQALGQGPQFIFQYYREEENGRGNFPPRFSGLQFPNYSSELNVNALELDDSALYLCASSLAGAQGNTTYFGEGSWLTVV.

This clonotype was seen repeatedly, ten times or more. The chain carries TRBV29-1 and TRBJ2-3; TRBD1 matches at 11 bases. Trimming at V came to 5 bases and at J to 4 bases, leaving 5 bases not matched to a gene. CDR1 is SQVTM, CDR2 ANQGSEA, per germline. The CDR3 has 14 residues. The CDR3 bases are TGCAGCGTTACGAGGGGACAGGGGGCAGATACGCAGTATTTT. Translating it yields CSVTRGQGADTQYF.

The chain has TRBV7-3 and TRBJ1-3; D not resolved. Between the trimmed V and J ends, which lost 2 bases and 9 bases, there was a span of 14 bases. The CDR3 runs to 14 residues. Germline V CDR1 and CDR2: SGHTA, FQGTGA. CDR3 in amino acids: CASSLRGRTSTIYF. The CDR3 DNA reads TGTGCCAGCAGCTTACGCGGACGGACGAGCACCATATATTTT.

In its sample, this clonotype was seen once. V and J are TRBV20-1 and TRBJ1-5; D may be TRBD1 (5 bases). Germline CDR1 reads DFQATT; CDR2 reads SNEGSKA (reference sequence). V was trimmed by 3 bases and J by 5 bases, leaving 20 bases between them. This CDR3 region has 16 residues. CDR3 residues: CSASAPRDGPDQPQHF. CDR3 in DNA: TGCAGTGCTAGTGCACCCCGGGACGGTCCCGATCAGCCCCAGCATTTT.

This clonotype was seen many times. The V gene is TRBV7-9, the J gene TRBJ2-1; 7 positions agree with TRBD2. The V gene's germline CDR1 is SEHNR and CDR2 FQNEAQ (reference sequence). V dropped 5 bases and J dropped 10; count of bases not matched to a gene: 8. The CDR3 runs to 13 residues. DNA of the CDR3: TGTGCCAGCAGCCCAGGACTAGTTCGCGAGCAGTTCTTC. This encodes CASSPGLVREQFF.

The J gene is TRBJ2-2, the V gene TRBV6-2 or TRBV6-3, with no clear D. CDR3 length: 15 amino acids. In germline, CDR1 is MNHEY, CDR2 SVGEGT. The V end was cut by 4 bases, the J end by 5 bases, with 14 bases between. The CDR3 DNA is TGTGCCAGCAGTTGCTCGAGAGTCGGGACCGGGGAGCTGTTTTTT. This codes for CASSCSRVGTGELFF.

This clonotype has more than one count but fewer than ten. The CDR3 region is CAIRLGTSGNEIYNEQFF. The CDR3 nucleotides are TGTGCCATCCGTCTTGGTACTAGCGGGAACGAGATCTACAATGAGCAGTTCTTC. This chain uses TRBV6-1 with TRBJ2-1, with TRBD2 matching 10 bases. Germline V gene lookup returns CDR1 MNHNS and CDR2 SASEGT. Trimming removed 10 bases from V and 3 bases from J; junction bases left unmatched: 18. The CDR3 is 18 amino acids.